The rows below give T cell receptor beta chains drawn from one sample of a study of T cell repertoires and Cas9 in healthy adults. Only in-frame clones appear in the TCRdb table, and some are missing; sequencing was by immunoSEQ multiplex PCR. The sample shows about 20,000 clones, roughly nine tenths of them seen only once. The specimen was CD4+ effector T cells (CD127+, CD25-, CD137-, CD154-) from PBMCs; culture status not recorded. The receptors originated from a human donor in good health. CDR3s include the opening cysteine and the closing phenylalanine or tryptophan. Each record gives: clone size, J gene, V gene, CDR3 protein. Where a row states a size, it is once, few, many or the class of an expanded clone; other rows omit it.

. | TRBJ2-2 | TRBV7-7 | CASSLDFTGELFF
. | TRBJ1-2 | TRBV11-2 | CASSLDDGAGGYTF
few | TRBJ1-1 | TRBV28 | CASGRTGGNAEAFF
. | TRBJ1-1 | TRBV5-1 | CASSLERGGNTNTEAFF
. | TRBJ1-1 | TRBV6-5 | CASSLTVNTEAFF
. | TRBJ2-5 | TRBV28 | CASSLAGLAETQYF
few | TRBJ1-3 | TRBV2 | CASTLSPGRNSGNTIYF
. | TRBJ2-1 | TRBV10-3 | CAISESPAGVGNEQFF
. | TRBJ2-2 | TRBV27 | CASGRTSGTGELFF
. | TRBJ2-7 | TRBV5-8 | CASSLAYVSIYEQYF
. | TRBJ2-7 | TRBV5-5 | CASSSPRLDLSYEQYF
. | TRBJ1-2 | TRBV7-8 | CASSQREGERHYGYTF
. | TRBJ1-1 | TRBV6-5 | CASSYLDILNTEAFF
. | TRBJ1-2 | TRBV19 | CASSIGGLGNYGYTF
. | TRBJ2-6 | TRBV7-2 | CASSNTIGANVLTF
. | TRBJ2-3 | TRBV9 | CASSVGLAGGAGQYF
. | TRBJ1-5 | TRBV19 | CASSDRIEPQHF
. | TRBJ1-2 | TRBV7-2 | CASSVQQGAPNYGYTF
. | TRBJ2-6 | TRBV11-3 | CASSLGGLPGANVLTF
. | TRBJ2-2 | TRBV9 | CASSARGTNTGELFF
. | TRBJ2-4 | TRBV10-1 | CASSELQGARGKNIQYF
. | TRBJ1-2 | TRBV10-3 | CAISDSGTAYGYTF
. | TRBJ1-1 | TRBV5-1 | CASSLEGTANTEAFF
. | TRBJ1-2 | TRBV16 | CASSQSGALANYGYTF
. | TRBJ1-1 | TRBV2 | CASRSGVSNTEAFF
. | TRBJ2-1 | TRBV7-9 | CASSLRSVRAKSSYNEQFF
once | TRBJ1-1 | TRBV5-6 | CASSFLSTEAFF
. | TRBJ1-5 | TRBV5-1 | CASSFGHGDSNQPQHF
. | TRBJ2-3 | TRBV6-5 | CASSYLAFDTQYF
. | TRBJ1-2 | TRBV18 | CASSPNYGYTF
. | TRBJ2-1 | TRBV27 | CASSSVEGSYNEQFF
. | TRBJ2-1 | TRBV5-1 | CASSLETAYNEQFF
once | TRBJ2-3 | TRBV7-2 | CASSLSTDTQYF
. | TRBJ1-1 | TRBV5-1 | CASSSGQANTEAFF
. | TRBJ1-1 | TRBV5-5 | CASSLLAANTEAFF
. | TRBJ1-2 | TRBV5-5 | CASSLERGSYGYTF
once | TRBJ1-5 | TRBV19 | CASSPVGISNQPQHF
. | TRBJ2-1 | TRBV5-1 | CASSLGSRGPYNEQFF
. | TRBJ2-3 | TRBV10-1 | CARTQGAQDTQYF